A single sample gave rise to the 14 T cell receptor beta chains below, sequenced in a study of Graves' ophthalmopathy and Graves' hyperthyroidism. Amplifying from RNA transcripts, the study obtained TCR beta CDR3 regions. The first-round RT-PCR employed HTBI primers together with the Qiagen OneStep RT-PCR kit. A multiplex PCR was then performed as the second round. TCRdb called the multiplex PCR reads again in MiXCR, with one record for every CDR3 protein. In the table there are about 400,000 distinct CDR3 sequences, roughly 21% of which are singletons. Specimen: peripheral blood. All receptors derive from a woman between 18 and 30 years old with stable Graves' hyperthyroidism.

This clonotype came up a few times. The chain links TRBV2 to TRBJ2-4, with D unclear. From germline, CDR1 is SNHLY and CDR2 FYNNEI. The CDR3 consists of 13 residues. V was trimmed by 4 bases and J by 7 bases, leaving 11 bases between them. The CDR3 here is CASSVGNRNIQYF. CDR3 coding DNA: TGTGCCAGCAGTGTAGGGAATAGGAACATTCAGTACTTC.

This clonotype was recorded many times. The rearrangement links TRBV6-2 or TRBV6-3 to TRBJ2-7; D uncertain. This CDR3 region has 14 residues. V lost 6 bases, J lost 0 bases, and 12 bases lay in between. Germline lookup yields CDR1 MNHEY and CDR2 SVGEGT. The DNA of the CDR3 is TGTGCCAGCAGACCCTTTGGGGTCTCCTACGAGCAGTACTTC. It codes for CASRPFGVSYEQYF.

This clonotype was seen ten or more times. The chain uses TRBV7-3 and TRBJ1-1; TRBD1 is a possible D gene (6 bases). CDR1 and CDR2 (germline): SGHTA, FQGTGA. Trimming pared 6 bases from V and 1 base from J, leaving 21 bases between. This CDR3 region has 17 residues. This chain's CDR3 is CASRRPRTALRNTEAFF. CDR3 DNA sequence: TGTGCCAGCAGGCGCCCCAGGACAGCTCTTAGGAACACTGAAGCTTTCTTT.

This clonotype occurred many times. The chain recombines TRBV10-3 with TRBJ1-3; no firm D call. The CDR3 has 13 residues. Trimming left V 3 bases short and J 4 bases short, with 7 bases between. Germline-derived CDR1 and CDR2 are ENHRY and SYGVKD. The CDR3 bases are TGTGCCATCAGTGACGAGTTCGGAAACACCATATATTTT. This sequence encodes CAISDEFGNTIYF.

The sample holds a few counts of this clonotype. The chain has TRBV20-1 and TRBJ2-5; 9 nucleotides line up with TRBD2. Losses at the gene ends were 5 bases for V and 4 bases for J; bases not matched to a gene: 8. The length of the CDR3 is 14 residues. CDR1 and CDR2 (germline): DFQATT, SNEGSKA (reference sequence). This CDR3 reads CSAFKAGGLETQYF. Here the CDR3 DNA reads TGCAGTGCTTTCAAAGCGGGGGGACTAGAGACCCAGTACTTC.

The DNA of the CDR3 is TGTGCCACGGGGCAGGGCAATCAGCCCCAGCATTTT. The encoded protein is CATGQGNQPQHF. This rearrangement joins TRBV12-3 or TRBV12-4 to TRBJ1-5; a weak D match, TRBD1 (5 bases). Trimming removed 10 bases from V and 2 bases from J, with 9 bases in between. The CDR3 sequence is 12 residues long.

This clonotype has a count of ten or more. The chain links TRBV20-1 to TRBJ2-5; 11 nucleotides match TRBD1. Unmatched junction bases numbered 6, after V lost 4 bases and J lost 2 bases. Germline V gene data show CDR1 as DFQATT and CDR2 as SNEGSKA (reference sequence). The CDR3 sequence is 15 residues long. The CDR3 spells CSAIRRDRGQETQYF. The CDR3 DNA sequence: TGCAGTGCTATCCGTAGGGACAGGGGGCAAGAGACCCAGTACTTC.

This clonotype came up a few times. CDR3 in DNA: TGTGCCAGCAGCCCTGTAGGGGCTGGGGCCAACGTCCTGACTTTC. Protein product: CASSPVGAGANVLTF. The chain combines TRBV12-3 or TRBV12-4 with TRBJ2-6, with D perhaps TRBD1 (5 bases). Trimming took off 6 bases at V and 2 bases at J, with 11 bases between the two ends. The CDR3 sequence is 15 residues long.

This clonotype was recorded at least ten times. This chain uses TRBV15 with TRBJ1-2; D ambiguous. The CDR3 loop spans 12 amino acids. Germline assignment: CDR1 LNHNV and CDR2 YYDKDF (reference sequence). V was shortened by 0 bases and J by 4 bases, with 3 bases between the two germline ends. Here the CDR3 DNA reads TGTGCCACCAGCAGAGACGGCTATGGCTACACCTTC. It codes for CATSRDGYGYTF. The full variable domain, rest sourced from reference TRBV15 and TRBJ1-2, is DAMVIQNPRYQVTQFGKPVTLSCSQTLNHNVMYWYQQKSSQAPKLLFHYYDKDFNNEADTPDNFQSRRPNTSFCFLDIRSPGLGDTAMYLCATSRDGYGYTFGSGTRLTVV.

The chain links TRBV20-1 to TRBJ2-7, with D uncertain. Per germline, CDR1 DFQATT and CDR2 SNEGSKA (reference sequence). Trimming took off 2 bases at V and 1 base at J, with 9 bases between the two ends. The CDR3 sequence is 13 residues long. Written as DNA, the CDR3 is TGCAGTGCTAGAATAGCCACATCCTACGAGCAGTACTTC. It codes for CSARIATSYEQYF.

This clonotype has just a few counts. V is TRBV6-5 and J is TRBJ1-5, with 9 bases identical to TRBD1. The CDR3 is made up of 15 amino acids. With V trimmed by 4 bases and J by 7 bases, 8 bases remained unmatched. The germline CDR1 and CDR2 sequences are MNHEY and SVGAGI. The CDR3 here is CASSSPGQGPQPQHF. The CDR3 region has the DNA TGTGCCAGCAGTTCCCCGGGACAGGGACCACAGCCCCAGCATTTT.

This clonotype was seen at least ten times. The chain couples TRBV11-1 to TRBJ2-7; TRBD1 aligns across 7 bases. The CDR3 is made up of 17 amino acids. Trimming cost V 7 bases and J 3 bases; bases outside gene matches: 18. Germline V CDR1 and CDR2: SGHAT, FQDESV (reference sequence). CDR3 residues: CASIGQGELRGFYEQYF. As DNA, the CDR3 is TGTGCCAGCATTGGGCAGGGGGAGTTACGAGGGTTCTACGAGCAGTACTTC.

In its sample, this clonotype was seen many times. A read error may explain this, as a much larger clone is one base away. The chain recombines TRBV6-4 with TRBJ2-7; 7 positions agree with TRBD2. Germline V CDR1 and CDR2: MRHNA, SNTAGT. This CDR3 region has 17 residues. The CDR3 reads CAGSKKASGKLSYEQYF. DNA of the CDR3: TGTGCCGGCAGCAAAAAGGCTAGCGGCAAACTTTCCTACGAGCAGTACTTC.

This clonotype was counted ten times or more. CDR3 in amino acids: CASSLWPGTGGYEQYF. In DNA form, the CDR3 reads TGTGCCAGCAGTTTATGGCCCGGGACAGGGGGCTACGAGCAGTACTTC. The genes are TRBV28 and TRBJ2-7; TRBD1 agrees at 11 bases. In germline, CDR1 is MDHEN, CDR2 SYDVKM. The CDR3 has 16 residues. Trimming cost V 0 bases and J 3 bases; bases outside gene matches: 4.